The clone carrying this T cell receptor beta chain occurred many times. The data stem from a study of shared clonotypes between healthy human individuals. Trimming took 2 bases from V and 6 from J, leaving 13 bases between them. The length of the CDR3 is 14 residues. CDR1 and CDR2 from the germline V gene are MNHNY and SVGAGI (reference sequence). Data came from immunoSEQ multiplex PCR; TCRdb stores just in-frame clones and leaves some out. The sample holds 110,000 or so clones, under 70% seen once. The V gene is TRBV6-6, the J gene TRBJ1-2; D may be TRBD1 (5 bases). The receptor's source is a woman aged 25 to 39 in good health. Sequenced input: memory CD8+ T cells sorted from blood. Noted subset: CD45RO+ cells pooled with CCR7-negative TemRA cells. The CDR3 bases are TGTGCCAGCAGTTACCAGGGAGGAGCGGATGGCTACACCTTC. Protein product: CASSYQGGADGYTF.